Sequencing of this T cell receptor (beta chain) was carried out in a study of blood T cells in healthy people across ages. Background on the study: Template switching captured about one barcoded beta molecule per two T cells.

Study-wide findings and caveats: Higher diversity and more naive CD4+ cells were features of long-lived donors, compared to aged donors.

The CDR3 totals 13 residues. Trimming stripped 6 bases from V and 5 bases from J, with 16 bases between. In germline, CDR1 is SQVTM, CDR2 ANQGSEA. This clonotype has more than one count but fewer than ten. The target antigen is unknown. Combining a sample-barcoded 5' primer with a J-beta primer mix, a second PCR ran for roughly 7 to 12 cycles. MiXCR, applied by TCRdb to the 5' RACE reads, yields one record per CDR3 protein. The sample holds 1,800,000 or so distinct CDR3 sequences, 35% to 50% seen once. This rearrangement joins TRBV29-1 to TRBJ1-1; TRBD1 is a possible D gene (6 bases). The sequence derives from a human donor in good health. The sequenced material came from blood. The CDR3 DNA follows: TGCAGCGTCAAGTTGGGGGGCGAAACTGAAGCTTTCTTT. Its translation is CSVKLGGETEAFF.